This section outlines one T cell receptor (beta chain) sequence together with its context. The antigen is undetermined. Only in-frame clones appear in the TCRdb table, and some are missing; sequencing was by immunoSEQ multiplex PCR. This sample has some 90,000 clones, with 75% to 90% found just once. This record comes from a study of graft-versus-host responses after intestinal transplantation. Looking at the study overall: Tacrolimus plus steroids were given to all recipients for about three years, preceded by anti-thymocyte globulin induction.

The source is a human donor who received an intestinal transplant. The material was unstimulated CD4+ T cells sorted from spleen or lymph node cells, obtained before intestinal transplant.

The CDR3: CATSRDLASGGASQYF. In nucleotides, the CDR3 is TGTGCCACCAGCAGAGATCTGGCTAGCGGGGGGGCAAGTCAGTACTTC. This rearrangement joins TRBV15 to TRBJ2-4, with TRBD2 matching over 12 bases. V dropped 0 bases and J dropped 12; count of bases not matched to a gene: 9. CDR1 is LNHNV, CDR2 YYDKDF, per germline (reference sequence). This CDR3 has 16 residues.